These 22 T cell receptor beta chains share one sample of origin, sequenced in a study of blood T cell repertoires in COVID-19 (dated by TCRdb to about 2020). Receptors were amplified or captured by the immunoSEQ multiplex PCR assay. Entries here come from immuneACCESS through TCRdb and include only in-frame sequences with V and J called. Some clones fail to appear in such tables; in the studies checked, an unresolved V gene covers under half of the shortfall, and the cause of the remainder is unknown. The table for this sample lists 360,000 or so clones; approximately 89% of them were counted only once. The ten biggest clones cover over 3.5% of the sample. What was sequenced was peripheral blood. These receptors were obtained from an older woman with COVID-19, enrolled during active disease.

This clone was seen a handful of times. The chain employs TRBV6-2 or TRBV6-3 and TRBJ1-4, with D possibly TRBD1 on 5 matching bases. The V gene's germline CDR1 is MNHEY and CDR2 SVGEGT. The V and J ends lost 6 bases and 8 bases respectively, with 19 bases between them. This CDR3 has 15 residues. CDR3 protein: CASSPDGTKREKLFF. The CDR3 DNA reads as TGTGCCAGCAGCCCTGACGGGACTAAGAGGGAAAAACTGTTTTTT.

The CDR3 loop is CASSYGQGAYSPLHF. For the CDR3, the DNA is TGTGCCAGCAGTTACGGACAGGGGGCATATTCACCCCTCCACTTT. The rearrangement links TRBV3-1 (or the pseudogene TRBV3-2) to TRBJ1-6; 11 bases match TRBD1. CDR1 and CDR2 (germline): LGHDT, YNNKEL (reference sequence). V shed 6 bases and J 8 bases; nucleotides not matched to a gene: 6. This CDR3 has 15 amino acids.

The sample holds one count of this clone. J is TRBJ2-1 and V is TRBV25-1; D possibly corresponds to TRBD1 (5 bases). This CDR3 has 15 residues. Germline values: CDR1 MGHDK, CDR2 SYGVNS. V lost 3 bases and J 0 bases, leaving 9 bases between the germline ends. The CDR3 region is CASSDRAFSYNEQFF. The CDR3 coding sequence is TGTGCCAGCAGTGACAGGGCGTTCTCCTACAATGAGCAGTTCTTC.

The chain is built from TRBV2 and TRBJ1-2, with TRBD1 matching over 9 bases. The length of the CDR3 is 15 residues. Germline-derived CDR1 and CDR2 are SNHLY and FYNNEI. V lost 6 bases, J lost 4 bases, and 9 bases stayed unmatched. CDR3 residues: CASSHDRGSVYGYTF. The CDR3 nucleotides are TGTGCCAGCAGCCACGACAGGGGGTCTGTCTATGGCTACACCTTC.

The chain couples TRBV6-6 to TRBJ1-1; D ambiguous. This CDR3 spans 15 amino acids. The V and J ends lost 6 bases and 1 base respectively, with 15 bases between them. CDR1 is MNHNY and CDR2 is SVGAGI in the germline V gene (reference sequence). The CDR3 sequence is CASSRDTPTNTEAFF. Written as DNA, the CDR3 is TGTGCCAGCAGCCGCGACACGCCGACGAACACTGAAGCTTTCTTT.

The chain carries TRBV18 and TRBJ2-7, with TRBD2 identical over 13 bases. V dropped 6 bases and J dropped 4; count of bases not matched to a gene: 9. The CDR3 runs to 16 residues. Germline CDR1 KGHSH, CDR2 LQKENI. CDR3 nucleotides: TGTGCCAGCTCTCCCAAAGTGACTAGCGGGGGGTACGAGCAGTACTTC. It yields the protein CASSPKVTSGGYEQYF.

In this sample, this clone turned up once. V gene TRBV2 combines with J gene TRBJ2-2; the D gene is possibly TRBD1 (5 bases). Germline V gene sequence: CDR1 SNHLY, CDR2 FYNNEI. Trimming removed 6 bases at V and 2 bases at J, with 13 bases between. The CDR3 loop spans 15 amino acids. The CDR3 is CASSISTVNTGELFF. CDR3 coding DNA: TGTGCCAGCAGCATATCGACAGTTAACACCGGGGAGCTGTTTTTT.

The chain is built from TRBV7-2 and TRBJ2-5, with TRBD2 matching over 14 bases. Germline V CDR1 and CDR2: SGHTA, FQGNSA. This CDR3 has 16 amino acids. V lost 5 bases, J lost 0 bases, and 2 bases stayed unmatched. The CDR3 region is CASSRTSGGYQETQYF. The DNA for the CDR3 is TGTGCCAGCAGCCGGACTAGCGGGGGGTACCAAGAGACCCAGTACTTC.

The chain has TRBV25-1 and TRBJ1-5, with 8 bases aligning to TRBD1. V was clipped by 5 bases and J by 6 bases; unmatched bases: 6. CDR1 and CDR2 (germline): MGHDK, SYGVNS. The length of the CDR3 is 14 residues. The CDR3 region is CASSNAGGGQPQHF. The CDR3 coding sequence is TGTGCCAGCAGTAATGCAGGGGGCGGTCAGCCCCAGCATTTT.

V is TRBV4-1 and J is TRBJ1-3, with 7 positions matching TRBD1. Per germline, CDR1 MGHRA and CDR2 YSYEKL. The V segment lost 1 base and the J segment 0 bases; nucleotides outside the gene matches: 9. CDR3 length: 18 residues. The CDR3 DNA reads as TGCGCCAGCAGCCAAGCACAGGGGTTGATCTACTCTGGAAACACCATATATTTT. Residues: CASSQAQGLIYSGNTIYF.

This chain links TRBV9 with TRBJ2-1, with a possible D match to TRBD2 (5 bases). The germline V gene has CDR1 SGDLS and CDR2 YYNGEE. Trimming cost V 0 bases and J 2 bases, with 9 bases left between them. The CDR3 runs to 15 residues. The CDR3 region is CASSVDGVAYNEQFF. The DNA for the CDR3 is TGTGCCAGCAGCGTAGACGGGGTCGCCTACAATGAGCAGTTCTTC. Drawing the rest from reference TRBV9 and TRBJ2-1, the complete variable domain is DSGVTQTPKHLITATGQRVTLRCSPRSGDLSVYWYQQSLDQGLQFLIQYYNGEERAKGNILERFSAQQFPDLHSELNLSSLELGDSALYFCASSVDGVAYNEQFFGPGTRLTVL.

This rearrangement joins TRBV29-1 to TRBJ1-2, with D possibly matching TRBD1 (6 bases). Germline V gives CDR1 SQVTM, CDR2 ANQGSEA. The CDR3 totals 12 residues. V lost 5 bases to trimming and J lost 7 bases, with 14 bases between them. CDR3 in amino acids: CSVQGYVFGYTF. The CDR3 DNA reads as TGCAGCGTTCAGGGGTATGTCTTTGGCTACACCTTC.

J is TRBJ1-4 and V is TRBV6-6; 11 positions agree with TRBD1. CDR1 and CDR2 from the germline V gene are MNHNY and SVGAGI (reference sequence). V shed 5 bases and J 6 bases; nucleotides not matched to a gene: 2. The CDR3 extends over 14 amino acids. CDR3 residues: CASSGQGADEKLFF. The CDR3 DNA follows: TGTGCCAGCAGTGGACAGGGGGCAGATGAAAAACTGTTTTTT.

The chain employs TRBV6-5 and TRBJ2-7; 8 bases are a match to TRBD2. This CDR3 region has 13 residues. Unmatched junction bases numbered 8, after V lost 6 bases and J lost 7 bases. The germline CDR1 and CDR2 sequences are MNHEY and SVGAGI. The CDR3 region has the DNA TGTGCCAGCAGGTGGCGGGGGGCTAATGAGCAGTACTTC. Its protein product is CASRWRGANEQYF.

The V gene is TRBV7-9, the J gene TRBJ2-3; D remains unclear. Trimming cost V 1 base and J 2 bases, with 10 bases left between them. Germline CDR1 SEHNR, CDR2 FQNEAQ (reference sequence). The length of the CDR3 is 15 residues. The CDR3 bases are TGTGCCAGCAGCTTAGATGCGGCTTCCACAGATACGCAGTATTTT. Amino acids: CASSLDAASTDTQYF.

The gene calls are TRBV7-9 and TRBJ1-1, with no clear D. The V end lost 0 bases, the J end lost 0 bases, and 8 bases lay between the germline ends. The CDR3 is 15 amino acids. Germline V gives CDR1 SEHNR, CDR2 FQNEAQ (reference sequence). Here the CDR3 DNA reads TGTGCCAGCAGCTTAGCTGGCGGCGTGAACACTGAAGCTTTCTTT. Protein: CASSLAGGVNTEAFF.

The chain is built from TRBV10-3 and TRBJ2-7, with 8 bases identical to TRBD2. V lost 0 bases and J lost 4; bases outside the gene matches: 5. The CDR3 totals 15 residues. Germline CDR1 reads ENHRY; CDR2 reads SYGVKD. DNA of the CDR3: TGTGCCATCAGTGAGTCCTCGGGGGGGCGGTACGAGCAGTACTTC. Protein: CAISESSGGRYEQYF.

The chain couples TRBV2 to TRBJ1-6; D remains ambiguous. V lost 8 bases and J lost 8, with 13 bases in between. CDR1 is SNHLY and CDR2 is FYNNEI in the germline V gene. This CDR3 region has 13 residues. The CDR3 loop is CASQKFAYSPLHF. Here the CDR3 DNA reads TGTGCCAGCCAGAAATTTGCCTATTCACCCCTCCACTTT. Supplemented by reference TRBV2 and TRBJ1-6, the full variable domain reads EPEVTQTPSHQVTQMGQEVILRCVPISNHLYFYWYRQILGQKVEFLVSFYNNEISEKSEIFDDQFSVERPDGSNFTLKIRSTKLEDSAMYFCASQKFAYSPLHFGNGTRLTVT.

V usage is TRBV7-3 and J usage is TRBJ2-2; 10 bases map to TRBD2. J was trimmed by 6 bases and V by 5 bases; bases with no gene match: 9. The germline gives CDR1 SGHTA, CDR2 FQGTGA. This CDR3 region has 16 residues. CDR3 amino acids: CASSAPVAGGAGELFF. The CDR3 DNA sequence: TGTGCCAGCAGCGCTCCGGTAGCGGGGGGTGCCGGGGAGCTGTTTTTT.

This chain uses TRBV6-5 with TRBJ1-1, with D possibly being TRBD1 (5 bases). CDR3 length equals 13 residues. Trimming cost V 5 bases and J 5 bases, with 12 bases left between them. The germline V gene has CDR1 MNHEY and CDR2 SVGAGI. The CDR3 DNA sequence: TGTGCCAGCAGTACCCAGGGTGGGACTGAAGCTTTCTTT. Translation: CASSTQGGTEAFF.

This sequence joins TRBV5-1 and TRBJ2-2; D might be TRBD1 (5 bases). Deletions cut 4 bases from V and 7 bases from J, with 11 bases between. Per germline, CDR1 SGHRS and CDR2 YFSETQ. CDR3 length: 13 amino acids. CDR3: CASSAQGVGELFF. The CDR3 DNA reads as TGCGCCAGCAGCGCCCAGGGCGTCGGGGAGCTGTTTTTT.

This clone turned up a few times. V is TRBV7-2 and J is TRBJ2-5, with TRBD2 identical over 11 bases. After removal of 4 bases from V and 5 bases from J, the junction contained 12 bases not matched to a gene. The CDR3 has 17 residues. Germline V lookup: CDR1 SGHTA, CDR2 FQGNSA. CDR3 protein: CASSSELAGVLGETQYF. In DNA, the CDR3 is TGTGCCAGCAGCTCAGAACTAGCGGGGGTCCTTGGGGAGACCCAGTACTTC.